These 14 T cell receptor beta chains were sequenced from one sample in a study of Tregs in tolerant kidney transplant recipients. Measured with immunoSEQ multiplex PCR; TCRdb has only the in-frame clones, and not every one. The data hold about 46,000 clones, with about 90% observed a single time. Sequenced input: Tregs from blood. The source of these receptors is a human donor in good health.

This clone was seen once. The chain links TRBV18 to TRBJ2-5; D remains ambiguous. CDR1 KGHSH and CDR2 LQKENI come from the germline V gene. The CDR3 consists of 14 residues. Trimming took 3 bases from V and 3 from J, leaving 11 bases between them. CDR3 DNA sequence: TGTGCCAGCTCACCGGATAACAACGAAGAGACCCAGTACTTC. Translated, it gives CASSPDNNEETQYF.

The CDR3 region has the DNA TGCGCCAGCGCGGAGGGCCATTCCTACGAGCAGTACTTC. Translation gives CASAEGHSYEQYF. The chain recombines TRBV10-2 with TRBJ2-7, with a tentative D call TRBD2 (6 bases). V was trimmed by 8 bases and J by 1 base, leaving 12 bases between them. This CDR3 has 13 residues. Per the germline V gene, CDR1 is WSHSY and CDR2 is SAAADI.

The chain joins TRBV7-9 to TRBJ2-3; no clear D. Per the germline V gene, CDR1 is SEHNR and CDR2 is FQNEAQ (reference sequence). The CDR3 runs 12 residues. Trimming stripped 5 bases from V and 4 bases from J, with 7 bases between. The CDR3 reads CASSRSADTQYF. For the CDR3, the DNA is TGTGCCAGCAGCCGTTCGGCAGATACGCAGTATTTT. Full variable domain (outside the CDR3, taken from reference TRBV7-9 and TRBJ2-3): DTGVSQNPRHKITKRGQNVTFRCDPISEHNRLYWYRQTLGQGPEFLTYFQNEAQLEKSRLLSDRFSAERPKGSFSTLEIQRTEQGDSAMYLCASSRSADTQYFGPGTRLTVL.

The chain couples TRBV30 to TRBJ2-4; D gene unclear. This CDR3 is built from 16 residues. Looked up from germline, CDR1 is GTSNPN and CDR2 is SVGIG (reference sequence). Trimming left V 7 bases short and J 0 bases short, with 19 bases between. In DNA form, the CDR3 reads TGTGCCTCTCAGCCGTTTGGACGGTTAGCCAAAAACATTCAGTACTTC. Its translation is CASQPFGRLAKNIQYF.

This sequence joins TRBV21-1 and TRBJ2-6. TRBV21-1 is described as a pseudogene. The CDR3 consists of 14 residues. The DNA of the CDR3 is TGTGCCAGCAGCAATTTTTCTGGGGCCAACGTCCTGACTTTC. It codes for CASSNFSGANVLTF.

This chain links TRBV5-1 with TRBJ2-7; 9 nucleotides align to TRBD1. In germline, CDR1 is SGHRS, CDR2 YFSETQ. V gave up 4 bases and J gave up 4 bases; unmatched junction bases: 3. The CDR3 covers 13 residues. This CDR3 reads CASSQDRGYEQYF. The CDR3 bases are TGCGCCAGCAGCCAGGACAGGGGTTACGAGCAGTACTTC. Using reference TRBV5-1 and TRBJ2-7 for the parts outside the CDR3, the full variable domain is KAGVTQTPRYLIKTRGQQVTLSCSPISGHRSVSWYQQTPGQGLQFLFEYFSETQRNKGNFPGRFSGRQFSNSRSEMNVSTLELGDSALYLCASSQDRGYEQYFGPGTRLTVT.

CDR3 protein: CASSLGLAGDNEQFF. The CDR3 DNA sequence: TGTGCCAGCTCCCTGGGACTAGCGGGAGACAATGAGCAGTTCTTC. The chain has TRBV18 and TRBJ2-1; TRBD2 agrees at 14 bases. Germline V gene lookup returns CDR1 KGHSH and CDR2 LQKENI. V shed 6 bases, J shed 5 bases, and the junction held 3 bases outside the gene matches. This CDR3 has 15 amino acids. Variable domain in full (rest from reference TRBV18 and TRBJ2-1): NAGVMQNPRHLVRRRGQEARLRCSPMKGHSHVYWYRQLPEEGLKFMVYLQKENIIDESGMPKERFSAEFPKEGPSILRIQQVVRGDSAAYFCASSLGLAGDNEQFFGPGTRLTVL.

This sequence joins TRBV20-1 and TRBJ2-7; D gene unclear. The V end was cut by 5 bases, the J end by 3 bases, with 8 bases between. This CDR3 has 11 amino acids. Germline V gene sequence: CDR1 DFQATT, CDR2 SNEGSKA (reference sequence). The CDR3 sequence is CSAPRLYEQYF. DNA for the CDR3: TGCAGTGCTCCGAGACTCTACGAGCAGTACTTC.

The rearrangement uses TRBV30 and TRBJ2-7, with 12 bases aligning to TRBD2. Per germline, CDR1 GTSNPN and CDR2 SVGIG (reference sequence). The V segment lost 0 bases and the J segment 4 bases; nucleotides outside the gene matches: 4. CDR3 length: 15 residues. The CDR3 loop reads CAWSVGLAGYYEQYF. Here the CDR3 DNA reads TGTGCCTGGAGTGTGGGACTAGCGGGTTATTACGAGCAGTACTTC.

This chain links TRBV6-5 with TRBJ2-2; D remains ambiguous. This CDR3 region has 13 residues. CDR1 MNHEY and CDR2 SVGAGI come from the germline V gene. The V end lost 5 bases, the J end lost 6 bases, and 10 bases lay between the germline ends. The CDR3 DNA is TGTGCCAGCAGTCTTCGTGGGGCCGGGGAGCTGTTTTTT. Translated: CASSLRGAGELFF.

The chain links TRBV5-1 to TRBJ1-1; a possible D gene is TRBD1 (6 bases). Trimming shortened V by 4 bases and J by 4 bases, and 17 bases separated the two germline ends. This CDR3 spans 15 amino acids. CDR1 is SGHRS, CDR2 YFSETQ, per germline. The CDR3 region has the DNA TGCGCCAGCAGCAGGGGAGGGGAAGGGGGCACTGAAGCTTTCTTT. Residues: CASSRGGEGGTEAFF. Full variable domain (rest looked up from reference TRBV5-1 and TRBJ1-1): KAGVTQTPRYLIKTRGQQVTLSCSPISGHRSVSWYQQTPGQGLQFLFEYFSETQRNKGNFPGRFSGRQFSNSRSEMNVSTLELGDSALYLCASSRGGEGGTEAFFGQGTRLTVV.

The chain uses TRBV4-1 and TRBJ2-5, with a weak D call TRBD2 (6 bases). V lost 5 bases and J 5 bases, leaving 21 bases between the germline ends. Germline V gene sequence: CDR1 MGHRA, CDR2 YSYEKL. The length of the CDR3 is 16 residues. CDR3 sequence (DNA): TGCGCCAGCAGCTCGCCGTTGACTAGTCTCCGCGAGACCCAGTACTTC. It specifies CASSSPLTSLRETQYF.

This clone was seen just once. No conserved phenylalanine or tryptophan ends this CDR3, so it is likely a read error. The chain employs TRBV5-1 and TRBJ2-7, with D perhaps TRBD1 (6 bases). CDR1 and CDR2 from the germline V gene are SGHRS and YFSETQ. The CDR3 has 12 amino acids. V lost 4 bases, J lost 6 bases, and 11 bases lay in between. The CDR3 nucleotides are TGCGCCAGCAGCACGTTAGGGGGCGAGCAGTACCTC. This sequence encodes CASSTLGGEQYL.

The chain has TRBV18 and TRBJ2-7, with TRBD1 identical over 7 bases. CDR1 and CDR2 from the germline V gene are KGHSH and LQKENI. The V and J ends lost 0 bases and 3 bases, in that order; junction bases with no gene match: 5. This CDR3 spans 15 amino acids. The chain's CDR3 is CASSPPGQSFYEQYF. As DNA, the CDR3 is TGTGCCAGCTCACCACCGGGACAGAGCTTCTACGAGCAGTACTTC.